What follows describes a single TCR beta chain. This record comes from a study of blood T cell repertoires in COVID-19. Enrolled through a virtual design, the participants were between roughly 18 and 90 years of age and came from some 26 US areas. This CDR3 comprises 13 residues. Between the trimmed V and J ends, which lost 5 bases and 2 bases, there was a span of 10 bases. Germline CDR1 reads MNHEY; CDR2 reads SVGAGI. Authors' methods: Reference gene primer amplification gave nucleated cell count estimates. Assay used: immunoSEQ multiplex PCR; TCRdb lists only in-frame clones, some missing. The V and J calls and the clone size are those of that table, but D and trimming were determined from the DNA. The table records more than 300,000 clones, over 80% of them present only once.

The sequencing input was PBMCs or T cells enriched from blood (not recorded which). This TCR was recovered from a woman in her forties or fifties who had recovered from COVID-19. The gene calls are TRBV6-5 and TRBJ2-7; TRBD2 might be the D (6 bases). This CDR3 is CASSKGLTYEQYF. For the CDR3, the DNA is TGTGCCAGCAGTAAGGGACTTACCTACGAGCAGTACTTC.